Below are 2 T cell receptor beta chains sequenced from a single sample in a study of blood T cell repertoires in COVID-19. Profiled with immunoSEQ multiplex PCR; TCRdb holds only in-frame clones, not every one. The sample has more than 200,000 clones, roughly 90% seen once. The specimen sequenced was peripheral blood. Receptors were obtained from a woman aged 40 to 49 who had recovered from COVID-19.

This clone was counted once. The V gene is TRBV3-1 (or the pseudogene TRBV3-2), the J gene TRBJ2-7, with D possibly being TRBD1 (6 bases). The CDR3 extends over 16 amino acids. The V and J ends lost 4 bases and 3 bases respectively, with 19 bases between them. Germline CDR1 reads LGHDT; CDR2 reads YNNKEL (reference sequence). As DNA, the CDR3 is TGTGCCAGCAGCCGTTCTACAGGGCCGGGTTTCTACGAGCAGTACTTC. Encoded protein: CASSRSTGPGFYEQYF.

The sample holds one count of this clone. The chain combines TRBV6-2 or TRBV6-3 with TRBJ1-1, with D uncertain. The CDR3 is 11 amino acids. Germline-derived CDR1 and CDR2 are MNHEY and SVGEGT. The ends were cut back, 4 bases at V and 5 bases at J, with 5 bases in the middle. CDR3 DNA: TGTGCCAGCAGTTCCGGGACTGAAGCTTTCTTT. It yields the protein CASSSGTEAFF.